This entry concerns a single TCR beta chain. CDR3 length equals 18 residues. Germline V CDR1 and CDR2: SGHNT, YYREEE (reference sequence). V trimming: 4 bases; J trimming: 4 bases; junction bases outside the gene matches: 14. The method was immunoSEQ multiplex PCR; TCRdb's version includes in-frame clones alone and lacks a portion of them. The table records around 70,000 clones, approximately 78% of them present only once. These data come from a study of OX40 agonist ivuxolimab in advanced cancers. About the study: Clinicians treated patients with ivuxolimab, an agonistic anti-OX40 (CD134) antibody. Dose-escalation patients were diagnosed with hepatocellular carcinoma, melanoma, renal cell cancer or head and neck cancer. Age averaged 60 years (range about 23 to 85), and 82.7% were male.

Sampling times: baseline, cycle 4 day 1, cycle 7 day 1. This specimen was CD4+ or CD8+ T cells sorted from blood, taken in a trial of the OX40 agonist ivuxolimab. V usage is TRBV5-4 and J usage is TRBJ2-5; the match to TRBD2 covers 12 bases. This sequence was found in an adult with an advanced solid tumor such as melanoma, head and neck, liver or kidney cancer. CDR3: CASSRGGLAGQGGETQYF. CDR3 nucleotide sequence: TGTGCCAGCAGCCGAGGGGGACTAGCGGGCCAGGGAGGAGAGACCCAGTACTTC.